This TCR beta chain was profiled in a study of T cells in Graves' hyperthyroidism and ophthalmopathy. Germline CDR1 is SGHDT and CDR2 is YYEEEE. The CDR3 totals 17 residues. V was clipped by 0 bases and J by 5 bases; unmatched bases: 11. This clonotype was recorded at least ten times. The source material, RNA transcripts, was used to amplify TCR beta CDR3 regions. The HTBI set primed first-round TCR CDR3 RT-PCR. TCRdb called the multiplex PCR reads again in MiXCR, with one record for every CDR3 protein. The table shows 530,000 or so distinct CDR3 sequences, with about 45% occurring only once. Sequencing used peripheral blood or thyroid tissue (not recorded which). V usage is TRBV5-6 and J usage is TRBJ2-7, with TRBD2 identical over 10 bases. The receptor was derived from a woman under 30 with Graves' hyperthyroidism. The chain's CDR3 is CASSLELAGVSSHEQYF. CDR3 DNA sequence: TGTGCCAGCAGCTTGGAGCTAGCGGGAGTCAGTTCCCACGAGCAGTACTTC.